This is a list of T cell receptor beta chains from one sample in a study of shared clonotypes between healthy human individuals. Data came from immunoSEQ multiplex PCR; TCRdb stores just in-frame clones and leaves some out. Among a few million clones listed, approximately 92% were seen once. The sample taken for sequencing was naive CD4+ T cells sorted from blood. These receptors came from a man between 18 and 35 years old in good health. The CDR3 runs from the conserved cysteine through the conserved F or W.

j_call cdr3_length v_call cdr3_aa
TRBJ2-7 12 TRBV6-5 CASRRGEGEQYF
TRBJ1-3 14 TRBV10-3 CATKGGLSGNTIYF
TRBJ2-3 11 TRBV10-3 CATESPGSQYF
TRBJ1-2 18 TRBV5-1 CASTSGTNSEKANYGYTF
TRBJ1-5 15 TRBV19 CASSIVRAGEQPQHF
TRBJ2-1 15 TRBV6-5 CASSVGTSGMVEQFF
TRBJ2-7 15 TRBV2 CASSVNPPGLELQYF
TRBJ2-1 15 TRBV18 CASSPRLQPYNEQFF
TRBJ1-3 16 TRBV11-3 CASSLGGQGGGNTIYF
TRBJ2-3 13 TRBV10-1 CASSLDPTDTQYF
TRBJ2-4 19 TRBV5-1 CASSLSGQGTILAKNIQYF
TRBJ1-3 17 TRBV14 CASSQDIGRPSGNTIYF
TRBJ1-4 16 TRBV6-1 CASSEAGVRVVEKLFF
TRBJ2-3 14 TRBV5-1 CASSFSRESDTQYF
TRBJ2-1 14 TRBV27 CASKGGARDNEQFF
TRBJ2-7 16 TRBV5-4 CASSLWGGKISYEQYF
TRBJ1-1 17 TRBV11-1 CASSPQGAGKPLTEAFF
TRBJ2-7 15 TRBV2 CASSERGLAGYEQYF
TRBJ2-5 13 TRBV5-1 CASSLVPLETQYF
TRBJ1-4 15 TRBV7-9 CASSPSRGGSEKLFF
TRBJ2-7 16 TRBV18 CASSHAVGVLSHEQYF
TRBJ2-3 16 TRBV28 CASSPGGAVRGDTQYF
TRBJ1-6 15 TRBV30 CAWSVLAALDSPLHF
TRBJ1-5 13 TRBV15 CATSWGGNQPQHF
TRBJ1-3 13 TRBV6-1 CASRADAGNTIYF